Following are 23 T cell receptor beta chains from one sample sequenced in a study of CD8 T cells in ankylosing spondylitis. TCRdb reanalysed the 5' RACE reads using MiXCR and keeps one entry per CDR3 protein. The sample yields about 240,000 distinct CDR3 sequences, roughly a tenth seen once. The sequenced sample consisted of blood, either unsorted or a sorted T cell fraction (not recorded which). Source of these receptors: a male donor with ankylosing spondylitis or in good health (not recorded which).

This clonotype turned up a few times. The junction departs from the called germline gene at one end, perhaps through a read error. This sequence joins TRBV5-1 and TRBJ2-1; 7 bases match TRBD2. The CDR3 runs to 13 residues. Germline values: CDR1 SGHRS, CDR2 YFSETQ. CDR3 coding DNA: TGCGCCAGCAGCTCGTTTACCGGGACTATCCCAACATTC. This sequence encodes CASSSFTGTIPTF.

This clonotype was found many times. The chain has TRBV7-6 and TRBJ2-7, with D perhaps assigned TRBD1 or TRBD2 (5 bases each). Trimming took 1 base from V and 0 from J, leaving 13 bases between them. CDR3 length equals 16 residues. The V gene's germline CDR1 is SGHVS and CDR2 FNYEAQ. The CDR3 region is CASSLGSTGTSYEQYF. The DNA for the CDR3 is TGTGCCAGCAGCTTAGGATCGACGGGGACCTCCTACGAGCAGTACTTC. Full variable domain (remainder filled in from reference TRBV7-6 and TRBJ2-7): GAGVSQSPRYKVTKRGQDVALRCDPISGHVSLYWYRQALGQGPEFLTYFNYEAQQDKSGLPNDRFSAERPEGSISTLTIQRTEQRDSAMYRCASSLGSTGTSYEQYFGPGTRLTVT.

This clonotype was observed at least ten times. The chain uses TRBV3-1 and TRBJ1-1; a weak D match, TRBD1 (5 bases). The germline V gene has CDR1 LGHDT and CDR2 YNNKEL (reference sequence). The germline V and J ends were trimmed by 4 bases and 0 bases, with 9 bases remaining between them. The length of the CDR3 is 14 residues. This CDR3 reads CASSRGDLNTEAFF. In DNA, the CDR3 is TGTGCCAGCAGCCGGGGGGACCTGAACACTGAAGCTTTCTTT.

In this sample, this clonotype turned up many times. This chain links TRBV20-1 with TRBJ1-5; 7 bases are a match to TRBD1. Germline assignment: CDR1 DFQATT and CDR2 SNEGSKA (reference sequence). V gave up 2 bases and J gave up 12 bases; unmatched junction bases: 10. There are 13 residues in the CDR3. The CDR3 DNA reads TGCAGTGCTAGACTTGGGACAGTAGAAATCCAGCATTTT. It yields the protein CSARLGTVEIQHF.

This clonotype was recorded at least ten times. The V call is TRBV5-1, the J call TRBJ2-1, with 13 bases aligning to TRBD2. After removal of 6 bases from V and 0 bases from J, the junction contained 9 bases not matched to a gene. This CDR3 region has 18 residues. Germline-derived CDR1 and CDR2 are SGHRS and YFSETQ. In nucleotides, the CDR3 is TGCGCCAGCAAGGCGGGACTAGCGGGATTAAGCTCCTACAATGAGCAGTTCTTC. Translating it yields CASKAGLAGLSSYNEQFF.

This clonotype appeared many times. This chain connects TRBV4-2 to TRBJ2-2, with TRBD2 as a possible D gene (6 bases). Germline V gene sequence: CDR1 LGHNA, CDR2 YNFKEQ. V was clipped by 0 bases and J by 1 base, with 12 bases between them. The CDR3 loop spans 17 amino acids. In DNA form, the CDR3 reads TGTGCCAGCAGCCAAGAGGCGGGACTTGGGAACACCGGGGAGCTGTTTTTT. It codes for CASSQEAGLGNTGELFF.

Ten or more counts support this clonotype. This rearrangement joins TRBV27 to TRBJ2-2; possibly TRBD2 for D (5 bases). In germline, CDR1 is MNHEY, CDR2 SMNVEV (reference sequence). CDR3 length equals 13 residues. V gave up 6 bases and J gave up 3 bases, with 8 bases separating them. CDR3 sequence: CASRWRDTGELFF. Written as DNA, the CDR3 is TGTGCCAGCAGGTGGCGGGACACCGGGGAGCTGTTTTTT.

This clonotype came up many times. The chain recombines TRBV3-1 with TRBJ1-3; 10 nucleotides line up with TRBD1. CDR3 length: 15 amino acids. V shed 1 base, J shed 8 bases, and the junction held 5 bases outside the gene matches. Looked up from germline, CDR1 is LGHDT and CDR2 is YNNKEL (reference sequence). This CDR3 reads CASSQGQGAGDTIYF. For the CDR3, the DNA is TGTGCCAGCAGCCAAGGACAGGGGGCGGGAGACACCATATATTTT.

This clonotype was seen at least ten times. The J gene is TRBJ1-1, the V gene TRBV10-3; D ambiguous. Per germline, CDR1 ENHRY and CDR2 SYGVKD. This CDR3 has 13 residues. V was cut by 4 bases and J by 0 bases, with 6 bases left in between. The CDR3 sequence is CAISGGVNTEAFF. The CDR3 nucleotides are TGTGCCATCAGTGGTGGGGTGAACACTGAAGCTTTCTTT.

This clonotype has at least ten counts. A read error may account for a junction end that differs from germline. The gene calls are TRBV7-9 and TRBJ2-2, with 7 bases lining up with TRBD2. This CDR3 has 14 amino acids. The germline V gene encodes CDR1 SEHNR and CDR2 FQNEAQ (reference sequence). The CDR3 here is CASSLGLAAGELFF. As DNA, the CDR3 is TGTGCCAGCAGTTTAGGGCTAGCGGCTGGGGAGCTGTTTTTT.

This clonotype has a count of ten or more. This sequence joins TRBV29-1 and TRBJ1-1; D perhaps matches TRBD1 (5 bases). CDR1 and CDR2 from the germline V gene are SQVTM and ANQGSEA. CDR3 length: 11 residues. Trimming shortened V by 7 bases and J by 11 bases, and 17 bases separated the two germline ends. The DNA for the CDR3 is TGCAGCGCATCGGAGGGGTCTGTGGCTTTCTTT. It yields the protein CSASEGSVAFF.

This clonotype was seen many times. The chain couples TRBV20-1 to TRBJ1-1, with D tentatively TRBD1 (6 bases). This CDR3 is built from 14 residues. CDR1 and CDR2 (germline): DFQATT, SNEGSKA (reference sequence). V lost 2 bases, J lost 4 bases, and 14 bases lay in between. The CDR3 here is CSARNPQGFTEAFF. For the CDR3, the DNA is TGCAGTGCTAGAAACCCACAGGGTTTCACTGAAGCTTTCTTT.

This clonotype appeared many times. J is TRBJ1-1 and V is TRBV13; TRBD1 might be the D (5 bases). The CDR3 spans 16 residues. Trimming shortened V by 2 bases and J by 7 bases, and 20 bases separated the two germline ends. The germline gives CDR1 PRHDT, CDR2 FYEKMQ (reference sequence). In DNA, the CDR3 is TGTGCCAGCAGCTTAAGGGGCAGCCATCCCCTGAGTGAAGCTTTCTTT. Amino acid sequence: CASSLRGSHPLSEAFF.

This clonotype has more than one count but fewer than ten. The chain recombines TRBV7-2 with TRBJ2-3, with 14 bases fitting TRBD2. The CDR3 has 15 amino acids. The germline V gene has CDR1 SGHTA and CDR2 FQGNSA. Trimming at V came to 4 bases and at J to 4 bases, leaving 1 base not matched to a gene. CDR3 protein: CASSSGLAGADTQYF. The CDR3 nucleotides read TGTGCCAGCAGCTCGGGACTAGCGGGGGCAGATACGCAGTATTTT.

The rearrangement links TRBV30 to TRBJ1-4, with 7 bases aligning to TRBD1. With 4 bases clipped from V and 11 bases from J, the junction kept 7 bases outside the gene matches. Per germline, CDR1 GTSNPN and CDR2 SVGIG (reference sequence). The CDR3 runs to 12 residues. The CDR3 reads CAWNIGTDKLFF. The DNA for the CDR3 is TGTGCCTGGAATATCGGGACAGATAAACTGTTTTTT.

This clonotype was picked up many times. The chain carries TRBV7-2 and TRBJ1-3; D not certain. CDR3 length: 13 amino acids. CDR1 and CDR2 (germline): SGHTA, FQGNSA. V lost 5 bases to trimming and J lost 5 bases, with 10 bases between them. The CDR3 region has the DNA TGTGCCAGCAGCCCGTTCAAGCGAAACACCATATATTTT. Amino acid sequence: CASSPFKRNTIYF.

The chain couples TRBV5-6 to TRBJ2-1, with 9 positions matching TRBD2. Germline CDR1 and CDR2: SGHDT and YYEEEE. This CDR3 has 14 residues. With 4 bases clipped from V and 8 bases from J, the junction kept 7 bases outside the gene matches. CDR3 in amino acids: CASSLSGTSYEQFF. In nucleotides, the CDR3 is TGTGCCAGCAGCCTTAGCGGGACTAGCTATGAGCAGTTCTTC.

This clonotype was counted at least ten times. The genes are TRBV2 and TRBJ2-2; D is perhaps TRBD2 (6 bases). This CDR3 has 15 residues. V lost 4 bases to trimming and J lost 5 bases, with 14 bases between them. The germline V gene encodes CDR1 SNHLY and CDR2 FYNNEI. The CDR3 DNA reads as TGTGCCAGCAGTGTATCGGGAGTAGGGACCGGGGAGCTGTTTTTT. This codes for CASSVSGVGTGELFF. Filled out from reference TRBV2 and TRBJ2-2, the complete variable domain reads EPEVTQTPSHQVTQMGQEVILRCVPISNHLYFYWYRQILGQKVEFLVSFYNNEISEKSEIFDDQFSVERPDGSNFTLKIRSTKLEDSAMYFCASSVSGVGTGELFFGEGSRLTVL.

This clonotype was detected ten times or more. The chain carries TRBV18 and TRBJ2-3, with a weak D call TRBD2 (5 bases). CDR1 and CDR2 (germline): KGHSH, LQKENI. This CDR3 has 14 amino acids. Trimming removed 3 bases at V and 10 bases at J, with 17 bases between. The CDR3, as DNA: TGTGCCAGCTCACCCCTCGAGAGGGCTGGGTCGCAGTATTTT. Amino acids: CASSPLERAGSQYF.

At least ten counts were recorded for this clonotype. The chain couples TRBV15 to TRBJ1-1; D is undetermined. Germline V gives CDR1 LNHNV, CDR2 YYDKDF (reference sequence). V lost 0 bases and J lost 5, with 13 bases in between. The CDR3 runs to 15 residues. CDR3 DNA: TGTGCCACCAGCAGAGAGCTCGGCGAATGGACTGAAGCTTTCTTT. It codes for CATSRELGEWTEAFF.

In its sample, this clonotype was seen a few times. One end of the junction is discordant with germline, which a read error may explain. V gene TRBV6-5 combines with J gene TRBJ1-2; possibly TRBD1 for D (5 bases). The CDR3 runs to 14 residues. Germline V gene data show CDR1 as MNHEY and CDR2 as SVGAGI. CDR3 in amino acids: CASSYGAANYGYTF. DNA of the CDR3: TGTGCCAGCAGTTACGGGGCAGCTAATTATGGCTACACCTTC.

This clonotype was seen many times. The V call is TRBV9, the J call TRBJ1-6, with D maybe TRBD1 (6 bases). With 2 bases removed from V and 1 base from J, the gap between germline ends came to 7 bases. The CDR3 has 15 amino acids. The germline V gene has CDR1 SGDLS and CDR2 YYNGEE. This chain's CDR3 is CASSVDRSYNSPLHF. The CDR3 DNA reads as TGTGCCAGCAGCGTTGACAGGTCCTATAATTCACCCCTCCACTTT.

This clonotype was recorded at least ten times. The V gene is TRBV12-3 or TRBV12-4, the J gene TRBJ2-7; 7 bases map to TRBD2. V was pared by 4 bases and J by 3 bases, with 3 bases of the junction left unmatched. The CDR3 covers 13 residues. DNA of the CDR3: TGTGCCAGCAGTTACGGGACTAACTACGAGCAGTACTTC. Amino acid sequence: CASSYGTNYEQYF.